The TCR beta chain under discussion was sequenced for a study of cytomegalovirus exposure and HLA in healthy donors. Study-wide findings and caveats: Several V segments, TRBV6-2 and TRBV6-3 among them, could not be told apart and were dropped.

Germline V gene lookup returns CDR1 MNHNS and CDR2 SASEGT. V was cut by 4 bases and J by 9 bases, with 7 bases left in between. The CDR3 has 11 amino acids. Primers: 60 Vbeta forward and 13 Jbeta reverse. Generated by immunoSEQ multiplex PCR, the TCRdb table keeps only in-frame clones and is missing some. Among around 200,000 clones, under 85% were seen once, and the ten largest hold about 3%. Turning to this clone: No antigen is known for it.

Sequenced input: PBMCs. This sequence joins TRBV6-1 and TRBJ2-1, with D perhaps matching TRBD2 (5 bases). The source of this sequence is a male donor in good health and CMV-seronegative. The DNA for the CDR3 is TGTGCCAGCAGTGGCCGGGGTGAGCAGTTCTTC. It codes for CASSGRGEQFF.